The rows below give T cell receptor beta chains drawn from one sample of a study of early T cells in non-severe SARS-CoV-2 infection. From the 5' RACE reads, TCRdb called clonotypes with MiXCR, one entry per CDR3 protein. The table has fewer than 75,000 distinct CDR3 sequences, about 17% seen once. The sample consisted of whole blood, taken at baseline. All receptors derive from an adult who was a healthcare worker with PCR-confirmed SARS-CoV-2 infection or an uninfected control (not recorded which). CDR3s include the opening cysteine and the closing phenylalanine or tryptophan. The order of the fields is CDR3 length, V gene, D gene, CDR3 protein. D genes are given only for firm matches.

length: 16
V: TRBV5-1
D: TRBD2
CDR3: CASSLAGGARTDTQYF

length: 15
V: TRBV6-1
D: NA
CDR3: CASSGGEASTDTQYF

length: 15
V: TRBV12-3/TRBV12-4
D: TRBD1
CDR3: CASSVQGAGANVLTF

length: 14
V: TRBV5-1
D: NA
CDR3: CASSLDAGGTEAFF

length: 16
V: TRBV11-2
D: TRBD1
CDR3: CASSPFAGQGSTEAFF

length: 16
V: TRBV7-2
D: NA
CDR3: CASSLQGSRNTGELFF

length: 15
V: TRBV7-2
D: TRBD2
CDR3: CASSSGTSVSSEQYF

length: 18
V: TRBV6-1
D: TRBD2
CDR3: CASSEVPGLAGVRETQYF

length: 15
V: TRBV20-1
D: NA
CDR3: CSARDNSRDTGELFF

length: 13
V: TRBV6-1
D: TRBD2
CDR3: CASGLAGAYEQYF

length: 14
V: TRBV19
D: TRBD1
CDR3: CASRKQGSQETQYF

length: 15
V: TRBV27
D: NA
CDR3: CASSLSPPGRSPLHF

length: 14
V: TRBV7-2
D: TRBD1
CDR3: CASSFDRARETQYF

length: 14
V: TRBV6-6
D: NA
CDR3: CASSYSDPYNEQFF

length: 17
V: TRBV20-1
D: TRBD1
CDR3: CSAASTISGGLWNEQFF

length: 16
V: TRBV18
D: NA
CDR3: CASSPVASATNEKLFF

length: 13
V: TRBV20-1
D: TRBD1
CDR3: CSARGQGATEAFF

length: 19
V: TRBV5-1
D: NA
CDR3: CASSQGLPGLGLANYGYTF

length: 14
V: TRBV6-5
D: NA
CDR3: CAISPTGNNQPQHF

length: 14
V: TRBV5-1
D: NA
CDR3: CASSLEGKGYGYTF

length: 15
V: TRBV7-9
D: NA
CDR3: CASSSAGVTLYGYTF

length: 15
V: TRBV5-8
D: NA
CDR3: CASSKDRFGHETQYF

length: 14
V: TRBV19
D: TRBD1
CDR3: CASSWRQGPGTQYF

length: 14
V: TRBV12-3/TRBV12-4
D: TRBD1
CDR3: CASSFGTANTEAFF

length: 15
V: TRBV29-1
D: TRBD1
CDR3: CSVEEDRPNDYGYTF

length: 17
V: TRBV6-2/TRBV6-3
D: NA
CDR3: CASSYSKQGANTGELFF

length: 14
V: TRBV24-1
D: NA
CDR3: CATSDLRNTGELFF

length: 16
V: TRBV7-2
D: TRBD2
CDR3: CASSLPRASGTYEQYF

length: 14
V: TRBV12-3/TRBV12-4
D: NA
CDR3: CATSLAGMYNEQFF

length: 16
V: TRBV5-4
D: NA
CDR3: CASSSGVSGYNSPLHF

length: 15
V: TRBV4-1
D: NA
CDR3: CASSQASQGHYEQYF

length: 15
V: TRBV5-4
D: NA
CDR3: CASSPITGQKETQYF

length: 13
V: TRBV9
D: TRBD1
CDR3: CASNQDRDNEQFF

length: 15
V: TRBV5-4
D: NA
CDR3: CASSLAGASNTEAFF

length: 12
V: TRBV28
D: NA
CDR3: CASSPRTAEAFF

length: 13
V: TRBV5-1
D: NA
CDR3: CASSDGGANVLTF

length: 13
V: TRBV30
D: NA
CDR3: CAWSTLSNQPQHF

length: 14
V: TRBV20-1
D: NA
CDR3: CSAHRTEATDTQYF

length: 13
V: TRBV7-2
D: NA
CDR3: CASRDTNTGELFF

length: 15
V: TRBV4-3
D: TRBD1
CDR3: CASSPKPTGKNEQFF

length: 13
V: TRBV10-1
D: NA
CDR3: CASREGPYNEQFF

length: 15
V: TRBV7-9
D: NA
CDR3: CASSLYQGSSYEQYF

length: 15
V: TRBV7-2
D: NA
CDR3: CASSLDSGGLDTQYF

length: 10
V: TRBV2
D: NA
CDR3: CASIRGEQYF

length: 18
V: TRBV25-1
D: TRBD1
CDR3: CASSESILDRGLSQPQHF

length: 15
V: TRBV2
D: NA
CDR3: CASSEVNSQYNEQFF

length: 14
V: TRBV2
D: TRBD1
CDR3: CASSSSGTDNEQFF

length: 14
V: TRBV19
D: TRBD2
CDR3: CASRSGGRQETQYF

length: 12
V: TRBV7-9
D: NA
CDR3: CASSKTDTEAFF

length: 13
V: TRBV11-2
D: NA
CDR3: CASSLNSGTEAFF

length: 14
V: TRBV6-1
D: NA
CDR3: CASSARDGNYEQYF

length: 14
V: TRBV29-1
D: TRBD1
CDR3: CSAHRGSGTDTQYF

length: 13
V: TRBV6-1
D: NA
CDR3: CASSTGTTGELFF

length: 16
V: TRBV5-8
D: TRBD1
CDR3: CASSKTGQLAKNIQYF

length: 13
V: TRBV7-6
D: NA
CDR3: CASSSGTSPEQFF

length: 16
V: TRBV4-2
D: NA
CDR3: CASSPQSTAGLNEQFF

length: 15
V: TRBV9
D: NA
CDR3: CASSPETAMNTEAFF

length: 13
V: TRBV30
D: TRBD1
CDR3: CAWRQGARTEAFF